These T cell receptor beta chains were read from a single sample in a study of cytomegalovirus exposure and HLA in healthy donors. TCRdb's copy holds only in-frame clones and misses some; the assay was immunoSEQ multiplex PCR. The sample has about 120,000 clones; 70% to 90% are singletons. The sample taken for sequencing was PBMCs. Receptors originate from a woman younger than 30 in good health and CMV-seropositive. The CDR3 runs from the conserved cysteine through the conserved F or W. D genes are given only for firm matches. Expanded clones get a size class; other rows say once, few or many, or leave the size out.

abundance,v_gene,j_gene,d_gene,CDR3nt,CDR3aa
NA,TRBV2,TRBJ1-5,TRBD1,TGTGCCAGCAGTGAGGGGACAGGGGGCCCCCATCAGCCCCAGCATTTT,CASSEGTGGPHQPQHF
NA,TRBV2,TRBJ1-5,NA,TGTGCCAGCAGTGAAATTACATCATATCAGCCCCAGCATTTT,CASSEITSYQPQHF
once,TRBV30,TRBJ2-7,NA,TGTGCCTGGACCCCACCGACAGTGGGTTCCTACGAGCAGTACTTC,CAWTPPTVGSYEQYF
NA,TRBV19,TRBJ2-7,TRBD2,TGTGCCAGTAGCCGGAAGCGGGGGGGCCGAACTAACGAGCAGTACTTC,CASSRKRGGRTNEQYF
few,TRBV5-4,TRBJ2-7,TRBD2,TGTGCCAGCAACATTGGGGGGGACCGCTCCTACGAGCAGTACTTC,CASNIGGDRSYEQYF
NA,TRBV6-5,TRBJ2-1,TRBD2,TGTGCCAGCACCACCGGACTAGCGGGAAGCAATGAGCAGTTCTTC,CASTTGLAGSNEQFF
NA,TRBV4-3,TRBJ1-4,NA,TGCGCCAGCAGCCAAGCCGGCCAGGCAAATGAAAAACTGTTTTTT,CASSQAGQANEKLFF
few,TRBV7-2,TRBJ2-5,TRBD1,TGTGCCAGCAGCCAGAGGACAGGGAAAGAGACCCAGTACTTC,CASSQRTGKETQYF
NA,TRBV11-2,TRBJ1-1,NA,TGTGCCAGCAGCTTAGATCTTTCCAGGGAAGCTTTCTTT,CASSLDLSREAFF
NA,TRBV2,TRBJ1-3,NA,TGTGCCAGCAGTCTGGGGCGCTCTGGAAACACCATATATTTT,CASSLGRSGNTIYF
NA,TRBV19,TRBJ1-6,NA,TGTGCCAGTAGTATAGGTAGGAGAATTGGCGATAATTCACCCCTCCACTTT,CASSIGRRIGDNSPLHF
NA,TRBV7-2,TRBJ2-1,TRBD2,TGTGCCAGCAGCTTAAGAGCGGGGGAGCAGTTCTTC,CASSLRAGEQFF
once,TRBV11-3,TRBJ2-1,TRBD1,TGTGCCAGCAGCGGCAGACAGGGGTACAATGAGCAGTTCTTC,CASSGRQGYNEQFF